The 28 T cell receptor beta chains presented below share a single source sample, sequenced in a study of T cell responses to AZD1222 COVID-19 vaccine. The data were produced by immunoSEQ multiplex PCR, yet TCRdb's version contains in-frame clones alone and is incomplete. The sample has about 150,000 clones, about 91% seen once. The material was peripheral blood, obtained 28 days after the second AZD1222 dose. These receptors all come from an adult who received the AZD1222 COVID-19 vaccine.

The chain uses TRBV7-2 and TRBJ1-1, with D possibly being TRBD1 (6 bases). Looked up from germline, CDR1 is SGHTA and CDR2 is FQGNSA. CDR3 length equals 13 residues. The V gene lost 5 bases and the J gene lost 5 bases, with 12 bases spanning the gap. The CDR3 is CASSRTGRTEAFF. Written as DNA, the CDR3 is TGTGCCAGCAGCAGAACAGGGAGAACTGAAGCTTTCTTT.

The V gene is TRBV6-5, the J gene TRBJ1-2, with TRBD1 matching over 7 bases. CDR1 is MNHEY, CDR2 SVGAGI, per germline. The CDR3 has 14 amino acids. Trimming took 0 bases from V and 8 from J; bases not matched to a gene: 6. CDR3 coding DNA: TGTGCCAGCAGTTACTCCCGGCAGGGGGAGGGCTACACCTTC. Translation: CASSYSRQGEGYTF.

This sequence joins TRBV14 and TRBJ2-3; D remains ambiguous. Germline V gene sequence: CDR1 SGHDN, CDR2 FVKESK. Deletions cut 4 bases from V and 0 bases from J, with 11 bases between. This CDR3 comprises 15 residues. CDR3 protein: CASSRLSASTDTQYF. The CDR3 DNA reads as TGTGCCAGCAGCCGTCTGAGCGCCAGCACAGATACGCAGTATTTT.

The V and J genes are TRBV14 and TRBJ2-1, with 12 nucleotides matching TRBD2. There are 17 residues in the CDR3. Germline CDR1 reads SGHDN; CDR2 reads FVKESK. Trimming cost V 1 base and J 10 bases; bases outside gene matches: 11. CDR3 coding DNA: TGTGCCAGCAGCCAAGGGATGCTAGCGGGGGGGCCGCGGGAGCAGTTCTTC. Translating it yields CASSQGMLAGGPREQFF.

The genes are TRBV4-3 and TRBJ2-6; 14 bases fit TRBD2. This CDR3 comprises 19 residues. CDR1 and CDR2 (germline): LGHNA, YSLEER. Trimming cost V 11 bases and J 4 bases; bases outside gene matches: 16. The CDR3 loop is CARGRGGLAGVAGANVLTF. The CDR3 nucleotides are TGCGCCCGCGGCCGGGGGGGACTAGCGGGAGTGGCCGGGGCCAACGTCCTGACTTTC.

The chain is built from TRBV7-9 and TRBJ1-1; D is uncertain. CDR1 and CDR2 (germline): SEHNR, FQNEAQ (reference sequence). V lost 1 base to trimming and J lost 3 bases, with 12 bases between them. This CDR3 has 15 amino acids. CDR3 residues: CASSLGGSLDTEAFF. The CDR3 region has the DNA TGTGCCAGCAGCTTAGGAGGTAGCCTGGACACTGAAGCTTTCTTT.

CDR3 region: CASSFRDSRRQEGGNTIYF. CDR3 bases: TGTGCCAGCAGCTTCCGGGACTCGCGTCGGCAAGAGGGAGGAAACACCATATATTTT. The V gene is TRBV13, the J gene TRBJ1-3; D possibly corresponds to TRBD1 (5 bases). V lost 3 bases and J 4 bases, leaving 25 bases between the germline ends. The CDR3 consists of 19 residues. Germline-derived CDR1 and CDR2 are PRHDT and FYEKMQ (reference sequence).

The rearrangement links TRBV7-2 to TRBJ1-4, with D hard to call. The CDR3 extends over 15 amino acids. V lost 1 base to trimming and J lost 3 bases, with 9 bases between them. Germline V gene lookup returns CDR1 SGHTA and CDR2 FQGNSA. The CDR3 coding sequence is TGTGCCAGCAGCTTAGTTTCGGGATCTAATGAAAAACTGTTTTTT. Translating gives CASSLVSGSNEKLFF. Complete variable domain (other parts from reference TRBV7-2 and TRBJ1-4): GAGVSQSPSNKVTEKGKDVELRCDPISGHTALYWYRQSLGQGLEFLIYFQGNSAPDKSGLPSDRFSAERTGGSVSTLTIQRTQQEDSAVYLCASSLVSGSNEKLFFGSGTQLSVL.

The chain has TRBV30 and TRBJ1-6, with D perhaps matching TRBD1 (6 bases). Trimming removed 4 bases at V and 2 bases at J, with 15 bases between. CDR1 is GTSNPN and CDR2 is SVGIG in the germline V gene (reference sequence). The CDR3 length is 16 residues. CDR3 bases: TGTGCCTGGACCAGGGGCAGGGAAGCCTATAATTCACCCCTCCACTTT. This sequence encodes CAWTRGREAYNSPLHF.

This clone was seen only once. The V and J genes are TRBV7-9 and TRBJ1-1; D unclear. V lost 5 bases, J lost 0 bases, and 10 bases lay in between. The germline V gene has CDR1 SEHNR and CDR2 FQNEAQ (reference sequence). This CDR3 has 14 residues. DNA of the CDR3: TGTGCCAGCAGCCCCCTCAGACTGAACACTGAAGCTTTCTTT. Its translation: CASSPLRLNTEAFF. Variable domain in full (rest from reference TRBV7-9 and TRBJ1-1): DTGVSQNPRHKITKRGQNVTFRCDPISEHNRLYWYRQTLGQGPEFLTYFQNEAQLEKSRLLSDRFSAERPKGSFSTLEIQRTEQGDSAMYLCASSPLRLNTEAFFGQGTRLTVV.

The CDR3 is CAWIPRRGTDTQYF. DNA for the CDR3: TGTGCCTGGATACCTAGGAGGGGCACAGATACGCAGTATTTT. The chain joins TRBV30 to TRBJ2-3; weak D call: TRBD2 (6 bases). Per germline, CDR1 GTSNPN and CDR2 SVGIG (reference sequence). Trimming stripped 4 bases from V and 1 base from J, with 12 bases between. The CDR3 has 14 residues.

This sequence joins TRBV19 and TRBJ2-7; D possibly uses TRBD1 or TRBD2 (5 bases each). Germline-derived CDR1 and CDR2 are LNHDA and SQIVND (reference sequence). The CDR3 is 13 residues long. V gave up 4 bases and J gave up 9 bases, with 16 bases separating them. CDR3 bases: TGTGCCAGTAGTACAACGGGACGCGGCGTGCAGTACTTC. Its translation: CASSTTGRGVQYF.

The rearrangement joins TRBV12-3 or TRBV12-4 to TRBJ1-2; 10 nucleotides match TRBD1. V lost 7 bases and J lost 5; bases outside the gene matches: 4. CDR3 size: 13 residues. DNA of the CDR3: TGTGCCAGCATCCCGGGACAGGGGTATGGCTACACCTTC. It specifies CASIPGQGYGYTF.

As DNA, the CDR3 is TGCGCCAGCGGATTAGAGACCCAGTACTTC. This encodes CASGLETQYF. This chain uses TRBV4-1 with TRBJ2-5, with unresolved D. The CDR3 runs to 10 residues. The germline V gene encodes CDR1 MGHRA and CDR2 YSYEKL. Trimming shortened V by 8 bases and J by 4 bases, and 5 bases separated the two germline ends.

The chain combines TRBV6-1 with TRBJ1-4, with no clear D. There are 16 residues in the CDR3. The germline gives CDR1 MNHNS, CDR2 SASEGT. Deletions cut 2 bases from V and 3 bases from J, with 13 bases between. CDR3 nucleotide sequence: TGTGCCAGCAGTGAATATGAAGGTTCGGCTAATGAAAAACTGTTTTTT. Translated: CASSEYEGSANEKLFF.

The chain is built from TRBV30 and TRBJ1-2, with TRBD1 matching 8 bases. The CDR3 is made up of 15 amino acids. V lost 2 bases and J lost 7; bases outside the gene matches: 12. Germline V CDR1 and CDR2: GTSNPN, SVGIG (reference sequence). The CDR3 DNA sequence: TGTGCCTGGAGTCTCCTAAAGACAGGGGCGGGTGGCTACACCTTC. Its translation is CAWSLLKTGAGGYTF.

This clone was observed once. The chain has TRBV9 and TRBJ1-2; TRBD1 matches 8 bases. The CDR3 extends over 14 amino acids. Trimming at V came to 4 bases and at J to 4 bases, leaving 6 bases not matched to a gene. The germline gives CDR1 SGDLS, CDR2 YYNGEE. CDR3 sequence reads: CASSQRTGRYGYTF. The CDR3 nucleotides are TGTGCCAGCAGCCAACGGACAGGGCGCTATGGCTACACCTTC.

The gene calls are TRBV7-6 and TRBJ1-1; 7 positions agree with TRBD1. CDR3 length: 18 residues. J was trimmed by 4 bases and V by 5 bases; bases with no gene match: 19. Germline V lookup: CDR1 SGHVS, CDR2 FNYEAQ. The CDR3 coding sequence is TGTGCCAGCAGCCCACGCATGATCGACAGGGTAGTGAGCACTGAAGCTTTCTTT. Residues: CASSPRMIDRVVSTEAFF. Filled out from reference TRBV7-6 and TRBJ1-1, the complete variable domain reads GAGVSQSPRYKVTKRGQDVALRCDPISGHVSLYWYRQALGQGPEFLTYFNYEAQQDKSGLPNDRFSAERPEGSISTLTIQRTEQRDSAMYRCASSPRMIDRVVSTEAFFGQGTRLTVV.

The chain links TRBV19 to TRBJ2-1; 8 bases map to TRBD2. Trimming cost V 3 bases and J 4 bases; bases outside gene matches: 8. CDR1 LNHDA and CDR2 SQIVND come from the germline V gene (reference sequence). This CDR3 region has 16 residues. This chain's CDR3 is CASSMTVAGLYNEQFF. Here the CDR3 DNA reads TGTGCCAGTAGTATGACTGTAGCGGGACTTTACAATGAGCAGTTCTTC.

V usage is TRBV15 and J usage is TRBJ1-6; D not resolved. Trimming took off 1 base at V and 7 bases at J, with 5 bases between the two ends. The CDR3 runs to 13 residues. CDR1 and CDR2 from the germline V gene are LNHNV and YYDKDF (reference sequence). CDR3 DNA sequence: TGTGCCACCAGCAGAGCTGGAAATTCACCCCTCCACTTT. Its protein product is CATSRAGNSPLHF.

The CDR3 DNA is TGTGCCACCAGTGATTTAGGGCCCCCTAGCGGGGGGAATTCCTACGAGCAGTACTTC. Translated, it gives CATSDLGPPSGGNSYEQYF. The chain has TRBV24-1 and TRBJ2-7; TRBD2 agrees at 11 bases. With 1 base clipped from V and 1 base from J, the junction kept 11 bases outside the gene matches. In germline, CDR1 is KGHDR, CDR2 SFDVKD. The CDR3 covers 19 residues.

The CDR3 region has the DNA TGTGCCATCAATCACGGGCGGGGAGATGGCTACACCTTC. This gives the protein CAINHGRGDGYTF. This sequence joins TRBV10-3 and TRBJ1-2; D gene unclear. Germline CDR1 is ENHRY and CDR2 is SYGVKD. CDR3 length: 13 residues. Trimming took off 7 bases at V and 6 bases at J, with 15 bases between the two ends.

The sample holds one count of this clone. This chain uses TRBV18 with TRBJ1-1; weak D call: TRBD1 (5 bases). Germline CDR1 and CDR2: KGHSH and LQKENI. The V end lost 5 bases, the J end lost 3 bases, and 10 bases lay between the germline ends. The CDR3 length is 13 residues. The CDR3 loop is CASSSRGDTEAFF. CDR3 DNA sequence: TGTGCCAGCTCATCTCGGGGGGACACTGAAGCTTTCTTT.

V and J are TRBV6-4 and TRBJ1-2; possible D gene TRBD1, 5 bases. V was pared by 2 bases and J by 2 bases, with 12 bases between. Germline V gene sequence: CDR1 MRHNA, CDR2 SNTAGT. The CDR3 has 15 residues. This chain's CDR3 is CASSDPGRTNYGYTF. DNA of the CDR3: TGTGCCAGCAGTGACCCCGGACGGACAAACTATGGCTACACCTTC.

CDR3 amino acids: CASPVNPKMETQYF. CDR3 DNA: TGTGCCAGCCCAGTAAACCCCAAAATGGAGACCCAGTACTTC. The V and J genes are TRBV21-1 and TRBJ2-5; the D call of TRBD1 is as the table states it, not checked on the DNA. TRBV21-1 is a pseudogene locus. The CDR3 runs to 14 residues.

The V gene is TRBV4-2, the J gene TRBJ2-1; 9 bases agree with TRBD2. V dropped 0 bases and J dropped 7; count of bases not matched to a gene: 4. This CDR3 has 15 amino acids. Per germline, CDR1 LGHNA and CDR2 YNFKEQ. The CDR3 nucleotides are TGTGCCAGCAGCCAAGATATCCTAGCGGGGAATGAGCAGTTCTTC. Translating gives CASSQDILAGNEQFF.

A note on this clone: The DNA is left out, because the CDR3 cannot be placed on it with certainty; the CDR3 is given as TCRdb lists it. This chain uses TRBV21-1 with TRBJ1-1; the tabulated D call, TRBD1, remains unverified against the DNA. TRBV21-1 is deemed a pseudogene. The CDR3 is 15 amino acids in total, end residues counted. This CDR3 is CASSAPVGQGTEAFF.

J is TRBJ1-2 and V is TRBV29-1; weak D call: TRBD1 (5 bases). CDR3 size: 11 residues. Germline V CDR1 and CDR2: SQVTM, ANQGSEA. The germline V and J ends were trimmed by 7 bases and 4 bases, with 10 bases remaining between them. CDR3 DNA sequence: TGCAGCGGAGACAGCCGCTATGGCTACACCTTC. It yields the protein CSGDSRYGYTF.